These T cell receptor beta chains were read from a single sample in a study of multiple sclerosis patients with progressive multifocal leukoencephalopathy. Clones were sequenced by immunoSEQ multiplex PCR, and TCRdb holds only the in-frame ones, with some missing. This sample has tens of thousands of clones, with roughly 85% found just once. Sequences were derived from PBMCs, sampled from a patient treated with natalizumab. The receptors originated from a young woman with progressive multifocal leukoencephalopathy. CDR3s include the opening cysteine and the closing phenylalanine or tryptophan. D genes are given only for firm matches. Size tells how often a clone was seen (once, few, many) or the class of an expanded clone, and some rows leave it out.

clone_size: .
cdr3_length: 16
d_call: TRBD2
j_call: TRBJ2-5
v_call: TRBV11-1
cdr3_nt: TGTGCCAGCAGCTTACAAGCGGGGGTTCTCCGGGAGACCCAGTACTTC
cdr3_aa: CASSLQAGVLRETQYF

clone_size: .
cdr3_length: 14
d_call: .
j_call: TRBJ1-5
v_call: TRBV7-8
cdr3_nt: TGTGCCAGCAGCTTAGACCAGGGATCGAGGCCCCAGCATTTT
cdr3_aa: CASSLDQGSRPQHF

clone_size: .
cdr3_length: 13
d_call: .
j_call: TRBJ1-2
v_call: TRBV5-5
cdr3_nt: TGTGCCAGCAGCTTGGACGGCATCTCTAGCTACACCTTC
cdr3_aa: CASSLDGISSYTF

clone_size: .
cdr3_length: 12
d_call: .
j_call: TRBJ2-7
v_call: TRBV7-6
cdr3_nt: TGTGCCAGCAGCTCGAGCGGGCGCGAGCAGTACTTC
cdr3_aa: CASSSSGREQYF

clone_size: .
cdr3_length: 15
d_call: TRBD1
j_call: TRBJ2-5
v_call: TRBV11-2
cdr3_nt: TGTGCCAGCAGCCCCGGACAGGGGGAGTTTGAGACCCAGTACTTC
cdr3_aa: CASSPGQGEFETQYF

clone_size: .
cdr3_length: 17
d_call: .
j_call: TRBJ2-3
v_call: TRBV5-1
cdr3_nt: TGCGCCAGCAGCTGGAGGGGCGAGGCGGTAAGCACAGATACGCAGTATTTT
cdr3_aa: CASSWRGEAVSTDTQYF

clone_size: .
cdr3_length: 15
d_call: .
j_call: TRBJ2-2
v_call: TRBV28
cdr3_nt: TGTGCCAGCAGTTTACCCAGGGCGAACACCGGGGAGCTGTTTTTT
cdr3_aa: CASSLPRANTGELFF

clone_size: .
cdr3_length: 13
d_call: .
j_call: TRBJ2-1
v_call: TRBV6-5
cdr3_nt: TGTGCCAGCACGACTGGGGGGTACAATGAGCAGTTCTTC
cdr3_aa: CASTTGGYNEQFF

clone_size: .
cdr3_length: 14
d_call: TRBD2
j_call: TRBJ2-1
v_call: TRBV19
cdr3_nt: TGTGCCAGTAGCCTAGCGGGGGGCTACAATGAGCAGTTCTTC
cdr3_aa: CASSLAGGYNEQFF

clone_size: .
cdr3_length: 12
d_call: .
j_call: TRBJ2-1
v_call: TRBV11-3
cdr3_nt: TGTGCCAGCAGCCGCCGGAACAATGAGCAGTTCTTC
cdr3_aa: CASSRRNNEQFF

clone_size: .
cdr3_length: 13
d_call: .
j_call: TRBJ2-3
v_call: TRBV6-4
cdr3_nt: TGTGCCAGCAGTGTTGGTAACACAGATACGCAGTATTTT
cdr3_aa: CASSVGNTDTQYF

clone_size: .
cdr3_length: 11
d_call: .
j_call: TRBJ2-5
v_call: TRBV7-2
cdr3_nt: TGTGCCAGCAGCTTAGTGGAGACCCAGTACTTC
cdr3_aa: CASSLVETQYF

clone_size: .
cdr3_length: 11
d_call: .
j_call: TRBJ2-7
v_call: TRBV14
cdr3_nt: TGTGCCAGCAGCCAAGCCTACGAGCAGTACTTC
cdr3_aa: CASSQAYEQYF

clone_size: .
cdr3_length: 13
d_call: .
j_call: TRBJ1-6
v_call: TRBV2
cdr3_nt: TGTGCCAGCAGCCGGGCGCAGAATTCACCCCTCCACTTT
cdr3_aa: CASSRAQNSPLHF

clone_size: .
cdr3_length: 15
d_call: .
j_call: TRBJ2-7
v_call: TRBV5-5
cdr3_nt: TGTGCCAGCAGCTACAGGGGGGGGTCCTCCTACGAGCAGTACTTC
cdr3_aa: CASSYRGGSSYEQYF

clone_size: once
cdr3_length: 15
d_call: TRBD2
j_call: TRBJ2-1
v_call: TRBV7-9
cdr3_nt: TGTGCCAGCAGCCCCGCGGGCGGGGGGGCCTATGAGCAGTTCTTC
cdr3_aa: CASSPAGGGAYEQFF

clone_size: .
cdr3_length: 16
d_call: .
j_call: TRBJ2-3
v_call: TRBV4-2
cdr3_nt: TGTGCCAGCAGCCAAGCCCCGGACGGAGGTACAGATACGCAGTATTTT
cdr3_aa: CASSQAPDGGTDTQYF

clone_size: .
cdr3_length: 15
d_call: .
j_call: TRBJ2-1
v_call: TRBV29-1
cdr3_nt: TGCAGCGTTGTCTTTCTTATGGGGCCGAGGGATGAGCAGTTCTTC
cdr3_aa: CSVVFLMGPRDEQFF

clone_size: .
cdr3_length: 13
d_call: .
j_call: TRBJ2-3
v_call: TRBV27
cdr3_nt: TGTGCCAGCAGTCCCGACTTTTCGGATACGCAGTATTTT
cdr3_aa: CASSPDFSDTQYF

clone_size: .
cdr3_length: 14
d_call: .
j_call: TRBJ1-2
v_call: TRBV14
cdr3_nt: TGTGCCAGCAGCCAAGACAGGAGAAACTATGGCTACACCTTC
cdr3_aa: CASSQDRRNYGYTF

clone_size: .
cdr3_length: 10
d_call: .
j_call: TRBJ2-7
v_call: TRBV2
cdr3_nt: TGTGCCAGCAGTGCTTACGAGCAGTACTTC
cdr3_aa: CASSAYEQYF

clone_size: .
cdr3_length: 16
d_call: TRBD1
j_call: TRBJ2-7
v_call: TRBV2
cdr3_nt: TGTGCCAGCAGTGTTGACAGGGCCCAAAGCTCCTACGAGCAGTACTTC
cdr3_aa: CASSVDRAQSSYEQYF

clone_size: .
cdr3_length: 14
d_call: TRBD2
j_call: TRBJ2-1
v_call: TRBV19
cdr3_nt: TGTGCCAGTAGCGGACTAGCAGCCTACAATGAGCAGTTCTTC
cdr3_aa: CASSGLAAYNEQFF

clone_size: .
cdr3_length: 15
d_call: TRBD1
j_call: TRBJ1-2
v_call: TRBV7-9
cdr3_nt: TGTGCCAGCAGCCCATACCGATCGACAGGGAATGGCTACACCTTC
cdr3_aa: CASSPYRSTGNGYTF

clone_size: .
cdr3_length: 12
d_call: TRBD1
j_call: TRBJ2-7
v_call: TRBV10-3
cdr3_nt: TGTGCCATCAGATCAGGGGGCGACGAGCAGTACTTC
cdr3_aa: CAIRSGGDEQYF

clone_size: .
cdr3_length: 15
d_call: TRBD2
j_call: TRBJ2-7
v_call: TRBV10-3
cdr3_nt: TGTGCCATCAGTGACCCGGGACTAGGAATTTACGAGCAGTACTTC
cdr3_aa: CAISDPGLGIYEQYF

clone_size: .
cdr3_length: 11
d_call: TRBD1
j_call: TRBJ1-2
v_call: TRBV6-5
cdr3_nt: TGTGCCACCCACAGGGGGTATGGCTACACCTTC
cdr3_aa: CATHRGYGYTF

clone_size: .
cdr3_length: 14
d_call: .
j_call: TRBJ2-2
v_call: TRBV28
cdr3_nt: TGTGCCAGCAGTTTTCTAGCTCGCGCCGGGGAGCTGTTTTTT
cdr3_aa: CASSFLARAGELFF

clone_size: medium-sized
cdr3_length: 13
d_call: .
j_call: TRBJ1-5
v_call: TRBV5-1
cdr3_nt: TGCGCCAGCAGCTCCTCAGGGGATCAGCCCCAGCATTTT
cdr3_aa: CASSSSGDQPQHF

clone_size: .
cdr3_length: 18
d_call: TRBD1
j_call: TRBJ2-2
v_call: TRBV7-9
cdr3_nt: TGTGCCAGCAGCATCGGGACAGGGGGCATATCGAACACCGGGGAGCTGTTTTTT
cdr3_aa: CASSIGTGGISNTGELFF

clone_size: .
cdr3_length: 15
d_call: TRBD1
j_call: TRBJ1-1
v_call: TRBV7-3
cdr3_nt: TGTGCCAGCAGCCCAATCGGACAGGGGGACACTGAAGCTTTCTTT
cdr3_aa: CASSPIGQGDTEAFF

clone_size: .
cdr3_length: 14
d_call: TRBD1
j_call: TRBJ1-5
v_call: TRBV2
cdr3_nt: TGTGCCAGCTGTTCTAGGACAGGGGATCAGCCCCAGCATTTT
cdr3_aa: CASCSRTGDQPQHF

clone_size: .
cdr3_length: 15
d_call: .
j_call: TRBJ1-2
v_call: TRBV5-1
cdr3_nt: TGCGCCAGCAGCACCGGACATCTAGAGAACTATGGCTACACCTTC
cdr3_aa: CASSTGHLENYGYTF

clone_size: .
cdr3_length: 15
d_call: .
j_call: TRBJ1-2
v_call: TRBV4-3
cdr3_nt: TGCGCCAGCAGCCAAGATCAGCAGGGGAGCTATGGCTACACCTTC
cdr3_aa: CASSQDQQGSYGYTF

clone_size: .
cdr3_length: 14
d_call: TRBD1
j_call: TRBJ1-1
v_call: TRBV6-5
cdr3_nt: TGTGCCAGCAGTTCCAGACAGGGAAGGACTGAAGCTTTCTTT
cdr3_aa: CASSSRQGRTEAFF

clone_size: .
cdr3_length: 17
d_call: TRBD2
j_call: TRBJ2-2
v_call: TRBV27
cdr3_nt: TGTGCCAGCAGTCTAAGGTCCAGCGGGGGTAACACCGGGGAGCTGTTTTTT
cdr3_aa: CASSLRSSGGNTGELFF

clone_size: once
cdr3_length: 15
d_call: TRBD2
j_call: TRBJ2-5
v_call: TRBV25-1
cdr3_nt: TGTGCCAGCAGTGAAATACTAGCGGGAGGGCGTGAGCAGTACTTC
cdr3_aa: CASSEILAGGREQYF

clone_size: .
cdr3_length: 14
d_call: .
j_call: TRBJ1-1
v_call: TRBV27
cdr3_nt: TGTGCCAGCAGAGAGACATCCCCGGGAACTGAAGCTTTCTTT
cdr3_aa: CASRETSPGTEAFF

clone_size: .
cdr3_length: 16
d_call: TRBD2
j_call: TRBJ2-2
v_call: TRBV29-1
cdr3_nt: TGCAGCGTCGCCGGGACTAGCGGGAGGAACACCGGGGAGCTGTTTTTT
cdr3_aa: CSVAGTSGRNTGELFF

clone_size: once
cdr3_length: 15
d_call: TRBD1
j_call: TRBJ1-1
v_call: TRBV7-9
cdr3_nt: TGTGCCAGCAGCTTAGGTCAGGGGGCGAACACTGAAGCTTTCTTT
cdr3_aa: CASSLGQGANTEAFF

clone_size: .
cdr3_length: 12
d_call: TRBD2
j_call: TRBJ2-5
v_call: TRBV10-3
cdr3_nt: TGTGCCATCGGGCGGGAGGCGGAGACCCAGTACTTC
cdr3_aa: CAIGREAETQYF

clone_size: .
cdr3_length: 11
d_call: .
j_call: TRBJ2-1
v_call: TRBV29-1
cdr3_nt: TGCAGCGTGATCCCATCTTCCGAGCAGTTCTTC
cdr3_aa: CSVIPSSEQFF

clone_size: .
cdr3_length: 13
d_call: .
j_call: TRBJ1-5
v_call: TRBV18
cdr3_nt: TGTGCCAGCTCCCCGTCTGAGCGGCAGCCCCAGCATTTT
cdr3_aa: CASSPSERQPQHF

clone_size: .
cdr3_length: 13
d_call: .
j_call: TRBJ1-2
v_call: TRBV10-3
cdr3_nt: TGTGCCATCAGTGACAGCCCGCGGGGCGGCTACACCTTC
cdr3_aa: CAISDSPRGGYTF

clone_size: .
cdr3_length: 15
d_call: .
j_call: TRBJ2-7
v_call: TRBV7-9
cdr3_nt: TGTGCCAGCAGCCCAGGGCCCCATAGCTCCTACGAGCAGTACTTC
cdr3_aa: CASSPGPHSSYEQYF

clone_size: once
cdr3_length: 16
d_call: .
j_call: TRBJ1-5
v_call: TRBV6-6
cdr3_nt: TGTGCCAGCAGGACAGACAGGTCCCGAGGCAATCAGCCCCAGCATTTT
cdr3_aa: CASRTDRSRGNQPQHF

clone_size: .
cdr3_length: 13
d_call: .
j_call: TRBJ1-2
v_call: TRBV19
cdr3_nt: TGTGCCAGTAGTATCGCGGGAAGGGACGGCTACACCTTC
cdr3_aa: CASSIAGRDGYTF

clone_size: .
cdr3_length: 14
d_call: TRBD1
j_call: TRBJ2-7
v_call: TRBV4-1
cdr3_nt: TGCGCCAGCAGGACCGGGACAGGAGCCTACGAGCAGTACTTC
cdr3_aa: CASRTGTGAYEQYF

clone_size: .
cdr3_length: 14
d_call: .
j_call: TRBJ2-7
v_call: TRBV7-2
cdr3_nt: TGTGCCAGCACCCCAGAGGGGGGGCAGCACGAGCAGTACTTC
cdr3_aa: CASTPEGGQHEQYF

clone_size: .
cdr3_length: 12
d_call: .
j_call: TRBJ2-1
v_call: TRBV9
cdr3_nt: TGTGCCAGCAGCCTTGGGACCGTTGAGCAGTTCTTC
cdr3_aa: CASSLGTVEQFF

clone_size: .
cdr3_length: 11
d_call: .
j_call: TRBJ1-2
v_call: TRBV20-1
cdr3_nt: TGCAGTGCCCAAGTGAGGAACGGCTACACCTTC
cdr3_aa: CSAQVRNGYTF

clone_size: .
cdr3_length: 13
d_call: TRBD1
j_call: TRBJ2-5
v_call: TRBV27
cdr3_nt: TGTGCCAGCAGTTATACAGGGGGGGAGACCCAGTACTTC
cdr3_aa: CASSYTGGETQYF